This T cell receptor (beta chain) was documented in a study of Ad26.COV2.S vaccination and SARS-CoV-2 variants. Study background: Enrollment placed the donor in the COV1001 Ad26.COV2.S trial arm. Participants got Ad26.COV2.S intramuscularly, once or twice 56 days apart.

As to treatment: over 15 received Ad26.COV2.S at low or high dose, single or two shots; about 5 received placebo; per-sample allocation not given. All samples were drawn on day 63, counting from the first vaccine or placebo injection. An adult donor aged 18-55 years was enrolled in Boston. This CDR3 comprises 14 residues. From germline, CDR1 is SGHDT and CDR2 YYEEEE. The ends were cut back, 4 bases at V and 2 bases at J, with 9 bases in the middle. Method: immunoSEQ multiplex PCR; TCRdb's copy keeps in-frame clones and lacks some. The sample has over 400,000 clones; 85% to 90% are singletons. Sequencing used peripheral blood, obtained in a trial of Ad26.COV2.S vaccine versus placebo. The source of this sequence is a person between 18 and 60 years old who received the Ad26.COV2.S COVID-19 vaccine or a placebo. The genes are TRBV5-6 and TRBJ2-2; TRBD2 is a possible D gene (6 bases). The CDR3 DNA reads TGTGCCAGCAGCAATAGCGGAAACACCGGGGAGCTGTTTTTT. This codes for CASSNSGNTGELFF.